This is a list of T cell receptor beta chains from one sample in a study of T cells in Graves' hyperthyroidism and ophthalmopathy. TCRdb re-analysed the multiplex PCR reads in MiXCR, keeping a single row per CDR3 protein. The sample has under 400,000 distinct CDR3 sequences; approximately 13% are singletons. What was sequenced was blood. The source is a woman younger than 35 with Graves' hyperthyroidism. Both conserved end residues are part of each CDR3. D genes are given only for firm matches. Clone size is shown for a subset of rows, as once, few, many or a class of expanded clone.

TRBV4-1,TRBJ2-7,few,NA,TGCGCCAGCAGCCAAGACCAGCCTTCCTACGAGCAGTACTTC,CASSQDQPSYEQYF
TRBV19,TRBJ1-1,few,NA,TGTGCCAGTAGTATAGAAGACAGAGAAGCTTTCTTT,CASSIEDREAFF
TRBV28,TRBJ1-3,many,NA,TGTGCCAGCAGTTCTGGTTTCTCTCAGGCGGATGGAAACACCATATATTTT,CASSSGFSQADGNTIYF
TRBV2,TRBJ2-7,few,NA,TGTGCCAGCAGCGACGAGGAATTTTCTCTCTACGAGCAGTACTTC,CASSDEEFSLYEQYF
TRBV6-1,TRBJ1-2,many,NA,TGTGCCAGCAGTTTCTCGCTGACACCGAAGAATGGCTACACCTTC,CASSFSLTPKNGYTF
TRBV4-2,TRBJ2-7,NA,TRBD2,TGTGCCAGCAGCCAAATCTACGGACTAGCGGGGCCCTACGAGCAGTACTTC,CASSQIYGLAGPYEQYF
TRBV7-2,TRBJ2-7,few,NA,TGTGCCAGCAGCCTAGCGACAGGGTCCCCTTACGAGCAGTACTTC,CASSLATGSPYEQYF
TRBV6-1,TRBJ2-1,many,NA,TGTGCCAGCATGACAGGACGACTGGGGGATGAGCAGTTCTTC,CASMTGRLGDEQFF
TRBV4-1,TRBJ1-6,few,NA,TGCGCCAGCAGCCAAGATATCCAGGGCCGTAATTCACCCCTCCACTTT,CASSQDIQGRNSPLHF
TRBV6-2/TRBV6-3,TRBJ2-1,many,NA,TGTGCCAGCAGAGTGCCGGGACCCCTAAACAATGAGCAGTTCTTC,CASRVPGPLNNEQFF
TRBV13,TRBJ2-5,many,NA,TGTGCCAGCAGCTTAGGGGGGCGGGAACAAGGGGGGGATGAAGAGACCCAGTACTTC,CASSLGGREQGGDEETQYF
TRBV5-6,TRBJ2-2,NA,NA,TGTGCCAGCAGCTCCCTATTAGGGGAGCTGTTTTTT,CASSSLLGELFF
TRBV6-1,TRBJ2-2,few,TRBD2,TGTGCCAGCAGTCCAGGACTAGCGGTCCACACCGGGGAGCTGTTTTTT,CASSPGLAVHTGELFF
TRBV30,TRBJ2-5,many,NA,TGTGCCTGGACCGGGGAGGGGGTCGAGACCCAGTACTTC,CAWTGEGVETQYF
TRBV4-1,TRBJ2-4,NA,NA,TGCGCCAGCAGCCAAGGACAGGTCCTAGCCAAAAACATTCAGCACTTC,CASSQGQVLAKNIQHF
TRBV6-2/TRBV6-3,TRBJ2-7,many,TRBD2,TGTGCCAGCAGAAGTACAGGGACCACTAGCGGGGGTACCTACGAGCAGTACTTC,CASRSTGTTSGGTYEQYF
TRBV20-1,TRBJ2-5,many,TRBD2,TGCAGTGCTCTAGGGACTAGCGGGGAAGAGACCCAGTACTTC,CSALGTSGEETQYF
TRBV18,TRBJ1-3,NA,NA,TGTGCCAGCTCACCTGGAACCCTACAGGGAGCTGGAAACACCATATATTTT,CASSPGTLQGAGNTIYF
TRBV24-1,TRBJ2-1,many,NA,TGTGCCACCAGTGATCCCCGATCCACGAGAACCTCCTACAATGAGCAGTTCTTC,CATSDPRSTRTSYNEQFF
TRBV12-3/TRBV12-4,TRBJ1-6,NA,NA,TGTGCCAGCAGTTTAAAGGGCCCGGCCCCCAACTCCTATAATTCACCCCTCCACTTT,CASSLKGPAPNSYNSPLHF
TRBV4-2,TRBJ1-1,many,NA,TGTGCCAGCAGCCTTCTCGGCCAGGAGACTGAAGCTTTCTTT,CASSLLGQETEAFF
TRBV5-4,TRBJ2-5,few,NA,TGTGCCAGCAGCTCGGGCGAGACCGGCCAAGAGACCCAGTACTTC,CASSSGETGQETQYF
TRBV28,TRBJ2-7,NA,NA,TGTGCCAGCGTTGCCTTGGACGAGCAGTACTTC,CASVALDEQYF
TRBV7-2,TRBJ2-5,many,TRBD2,TGTGCCAGCAGCTCCGAACTAGCGGGAGTAGGAGAGACCCAGTACTTC,CASSSELAGVGETQYF
TRBV11-2,TRBJ2-3,many,NA,TGTGCCAGCAGCATCCCCTTAGGCACGCAGTATTTT,CASSIPLGTQYF
TRBV6-2/TRBV6-3,TRBJ1-1,NA,NA,TGTGCCAGCAGTTATGAGAACACTGGAGCTTTCTTT,CASSYENTGAFF
TRBV6-1,TRBJ1-1,many,NA,TGTGCCAGCCTCCGGGTTCGGGGGGCGGGCACTGAAGCTTTCTTT,CASLRVRGAGTEAFF
TRBV11-2,TRBJ2-2,few,TRBD1,TGTGCCAGCAGCTCCTCCGGGACAGTACACACCGGGGAGCTGTTTTTT,CASSSSGTVHTGELFF
TRBV20-1,TRBJ2-7,many,TRBD2,TGCAGTGCTAGAGATGGGCGGGGGGGCGAGCAGTACTTC,CSARDGRGGEQYF
TRBV5-8,TRBJ1-5,few,TRBD1,TGTGCCACCGTGAACAGGGGCCTCAATCAGCCCCAGCATTTT,CATVNRGLNQPQHF
TRBV7-2,TRBJ2-7,many,NA,TGTGCCAGCAGCTTAGCGGGACTCGACTACGAGCAGTACTTC,CASSLAGLDYEQYF
TRBV18,TRBJ1-1,many,NA,TGTGCCAGCTCACCGATGTCTAGGGGTGGAAACACTGAAGCTTTCTTT,CASSPMSRGGNTEAFF
TRBV13,TRBJ2-1,many,TRBD2,TGTGCCAGCAGCTTAGTACTAGCGGGAGGGCCGGAGAATGAGCAGTTCTTC,CASSLVLAGGPENEQFF
TRBV3-1,TRBJ2-2,NA,TRBD2,TGTGCCAGCAGCCTGGGACTAGCGGGGCCCGGGGAGCTGTTTTTT,CASSLGLAGPGELFF
TRBV20-1,TRBJ2-1,many,NA,TGCAGTGCAAACCGGGCCCAACCGAATGAGCAGTTCTTC,CSANRAQPNEQFF